These T cell receptor beta chains were read from a single sample in a study of radiation and T cells in renal cell carcinoma. Repertoires were generated with immunoSEQ multiplex PCR, while TCRdb's copy carries only in-frame clones and drops some. The table lists 160,000 or so clones, about 87% of them singletons. This material consisted of blood, taken from a patient whose treatment included radiotherapy and nephrectomy. These receptors were taken from a woman in her 50s with renal cell carcinoma. Each CDR3 is given with its conserved first and last residue. The order of the fields is V gene, J gene, D gene, clone size, CDR3 protein. D genes are given only for firm matches. Some rows have no size entry. The others give once, few or many, or a class for an expanded clone.

>TRBV29-1|TRBJ2-5|NA|once
CSVEPSGTQYF
>TRBV5-1|TRBJ1-1|TRBD1|NA
CASTKTGVPGTEAFF
>TRBV19|TRBJ2-1|NA|NA
CASSMMGGLYNEQFF
>TRBV6-5|TRBJ2-7|NA|NA
CASSPQGSPEQYF
>TRBV5-8|TRBJ2-5|NA|once
CASSLSGARETQYF
>TRBV5-1|TRBJ2-1|TRBD2|NA
CASSFGGGGAGNNEQFF
>TRBV2|TRBJ1-2|NA|NA
CASSDSGGGYGYTF
>TRBV6-6|TRBJ2-2|NA|NA
CASIQTGLSGELFF
>TRBV5-1|TRBJ2-1|TRBD2|NA
CASSSSGLAYNEQFF
>TRBV7-9|TRBJ1-2|TRBD1|once
CASSPQGQNYGYTF
>TRBV5-1|TRBJ1-2|TRBD1|NA
CASSLDAGGGYGYTF
>TRBV2|TRBJ2-5|TRBD2|NA
CASSELGGGAVETQYF
>TRBV18|TRBJ2-3|NA|NA
CASSPFRGDTDTQYF
>TRBV10-1|TRBJ1-1|TRBD1|NA
CASSPGTVNTEAFF
>TRBV6-5|TRBJ2-1|NA|few
CATIDSFYNEQFF
>TRBV6-5|TRBJ1-3|NA|NA
CASIEFSGNTIYF
>TRBV5-4|TRBJ2-1|TRBD2|NA
CASSLDGTSGFNEQFF
>TRBV5-6|TRBJ1-1|NA|NA
CASSFLNTEAFF
>TRBV15|TRBJ1-5|NA|NA
CATSRVEGRGQPQHF
>TRBV30|TRBJ1-5|NA|NA
CAWSGDPGSGNQPQHF
>TRBV7-7|TRBJ2-1|NA|NA
CASSPLRSPSNEQFF
>TRBV4-1|TRBJ2-7|NA|NA
CASSLGGGTDEQYF
>TRBV11-1|TRBJ1-2|TRBD1|NA
CASSSRTGGVSRNGYTF
>TRBV21-1|TRBJ1-4|NA|NA
CASSKAWSRSGKLFF
>TRBV13|TRBJ2-3|TRBD2|NA
CASSLPGLAGGDTQYF
>TRBV11-2|TRBJ1-6|NA|NA
CASSLEQPAPLHF
>TRBV4-1|TRBJ1-2|TRBD1|NA
CASSLQGDYGYTF
>TRBV6-1|NA|NA|NA
CASSSQDGPHEQYF
>TRBV11-2|TRBJ1-2|NA|NA
CASSLGEGRIYGYTF
>TRBV5-1|TRBJ2-1|NA|NA
CASSLTVALDNEQFF
>TRBV6-1|TRBJ1-6|NA|few
CASSQTDNSPLHF
>TRBV7-2|TRBJ1-1|NA|NA
CASAGGRNTEAFF
>TRBV5-1|TRBJ2-5|TRBD1|NA
CASSGKTGGGETQYF
>TRBV5-8|TRBJ1-3|NA|NA
CASSLMFESSGNTIYF
>TRBV4-1|TRBJ1-5|NA|NA
CASSQAPFKSNQPQHF
>TRBV29-1|TRBJ1-6|NA|NA
CSAMVDYNSPLHF
>TRBV7-7|TRBJ2-1|TRBD2|NA
CASSLGSSGGAYNEQFF
>TRBV28|TRBJ1-1|TRBD1|NA
CASRPATGSSTEAFF
>TRBV6-1|TRBJ1-2|TRBD1|NA
CASSLSTGRYGYTF
>TRBV11-2|TRBJ2-7|TRBD1|NA
CASSPGTGGYEQYF
>TRBV28|TRBJ2-5|NA|NA
CASSDLAPKETQYF